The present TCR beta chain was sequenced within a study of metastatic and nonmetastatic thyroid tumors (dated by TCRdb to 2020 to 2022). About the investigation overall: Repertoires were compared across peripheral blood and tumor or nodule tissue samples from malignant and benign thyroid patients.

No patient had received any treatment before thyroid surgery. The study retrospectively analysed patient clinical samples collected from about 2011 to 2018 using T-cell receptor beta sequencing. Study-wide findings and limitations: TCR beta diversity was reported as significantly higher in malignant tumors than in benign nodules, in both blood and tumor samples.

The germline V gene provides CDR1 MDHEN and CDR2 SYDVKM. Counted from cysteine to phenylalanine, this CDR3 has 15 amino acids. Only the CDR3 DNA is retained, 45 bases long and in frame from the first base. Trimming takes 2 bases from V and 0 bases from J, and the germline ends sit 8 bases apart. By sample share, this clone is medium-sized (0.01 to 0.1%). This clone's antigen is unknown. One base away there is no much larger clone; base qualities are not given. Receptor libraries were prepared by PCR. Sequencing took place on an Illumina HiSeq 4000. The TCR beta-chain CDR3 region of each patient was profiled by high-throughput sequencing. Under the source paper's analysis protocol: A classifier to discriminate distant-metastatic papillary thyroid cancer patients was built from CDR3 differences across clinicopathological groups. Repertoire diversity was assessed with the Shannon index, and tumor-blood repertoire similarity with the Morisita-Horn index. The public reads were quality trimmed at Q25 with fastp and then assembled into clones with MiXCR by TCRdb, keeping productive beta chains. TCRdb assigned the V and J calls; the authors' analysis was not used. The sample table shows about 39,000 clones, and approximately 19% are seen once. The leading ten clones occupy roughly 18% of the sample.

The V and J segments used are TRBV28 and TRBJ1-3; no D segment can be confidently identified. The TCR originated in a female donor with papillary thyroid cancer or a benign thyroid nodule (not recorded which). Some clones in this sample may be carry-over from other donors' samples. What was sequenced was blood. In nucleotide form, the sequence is TGTGCCAGCAGTTTAGGCTTTGGCTCTGGAAACACCATATATTTT. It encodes CASSLGFGSGNTIYF.